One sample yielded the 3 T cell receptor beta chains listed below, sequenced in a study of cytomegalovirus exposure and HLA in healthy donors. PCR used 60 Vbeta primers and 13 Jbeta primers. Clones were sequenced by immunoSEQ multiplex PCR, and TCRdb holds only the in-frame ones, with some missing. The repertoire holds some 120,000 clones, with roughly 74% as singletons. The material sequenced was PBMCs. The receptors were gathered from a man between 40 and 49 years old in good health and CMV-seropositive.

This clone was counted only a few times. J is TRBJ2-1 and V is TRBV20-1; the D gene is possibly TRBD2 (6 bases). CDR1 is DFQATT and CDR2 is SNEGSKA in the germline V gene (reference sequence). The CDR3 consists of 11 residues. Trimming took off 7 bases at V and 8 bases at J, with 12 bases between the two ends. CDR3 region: CSVEWRDEQFF. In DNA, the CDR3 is TGCAGTGTTGAGTGGAGGGATGAGCAGTTCTTC.

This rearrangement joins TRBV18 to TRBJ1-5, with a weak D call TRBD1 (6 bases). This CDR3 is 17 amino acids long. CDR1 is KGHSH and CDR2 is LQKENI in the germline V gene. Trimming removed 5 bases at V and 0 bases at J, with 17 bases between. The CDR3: CASSYSGALYSNQPQHF. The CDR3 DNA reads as TGTGCCAGCTCATACTCAGGGGCGCTATATAGCAATCAGCCCCAGCATTTT.

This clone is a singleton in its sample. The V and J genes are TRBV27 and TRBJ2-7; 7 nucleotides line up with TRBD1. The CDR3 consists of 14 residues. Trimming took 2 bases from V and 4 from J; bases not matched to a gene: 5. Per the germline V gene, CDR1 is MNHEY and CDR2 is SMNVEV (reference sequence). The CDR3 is CASSLLTGSYEQYF. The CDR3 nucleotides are TGTGCCAGCAGTTTACTGACAGGGTCATACGAGCAGTACTTC.